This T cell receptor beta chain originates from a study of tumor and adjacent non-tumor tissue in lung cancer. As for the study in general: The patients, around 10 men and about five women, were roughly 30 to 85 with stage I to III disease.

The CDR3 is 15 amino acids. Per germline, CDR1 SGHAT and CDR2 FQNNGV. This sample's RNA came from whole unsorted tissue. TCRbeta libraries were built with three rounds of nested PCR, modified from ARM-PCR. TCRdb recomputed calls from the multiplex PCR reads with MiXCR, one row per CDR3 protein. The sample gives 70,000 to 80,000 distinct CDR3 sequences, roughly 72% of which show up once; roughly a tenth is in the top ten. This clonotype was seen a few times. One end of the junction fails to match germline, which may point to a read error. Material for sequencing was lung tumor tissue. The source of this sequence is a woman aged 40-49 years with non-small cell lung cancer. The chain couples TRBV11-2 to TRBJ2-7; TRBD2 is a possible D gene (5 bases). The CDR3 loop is CASSSNTGSSYEQHF. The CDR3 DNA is TGTGCCAGCAGCTCAAATACGGGATCCTCCTACGAGCAGCACTTC. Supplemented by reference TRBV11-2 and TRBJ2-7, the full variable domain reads EAGVAQSPRYKIIEKRQSVAFWCNPISGHATLYWYQQILGQGPKLLIQFQNNGVVDDSQLPKDRFSAERLKGVDSTLKIQPAKLEDSAVYLCASSSNTGSSYEQHFGPGTRLTVT.